This is a list of T cell receptor beta chains from one sample in a study of OX40 agonist ivuxolimab in advanced cancers. Sequenced by immunoSEQ multiplex PCR; TCRdb stores in-frame clones only, minus some. This sample has about 36,000 clones, with roughly 72% found just once. The input for sequencing was CD4+ or CD8+ T cells sorted from blood, taken in a trial of the OX40 agonist ivuxolimab. These receptors were collected from an adult with an advanced solid tumor such as melanoma, head and neck, liver or kidney cancer. Each CDR3 is given with its conserved first and last residue. A D gene is named only where the DNA matches it firmly. Size is omitted from some rows. Given values are once, few, many or a class for expanded clones.

d_call	j_call	clone_size	v_call	cdr3_aa	cdr3_nt
-	TRBJ2-1	-	TRBV6-5	CASTKSGGAYNEQFF	TGTGCCAGCACCAAGAGTGGCGGGGCCTACAATGAGCAGTTCTTC
-	TRBJ2-3	-	TRBV29-1	CSVGIRRGQTIYTDTQYF	TGCAGCGTTGGAATTCGGCGGGGGCAAACGATTTATACAGATACGCAGTATTTT
-	TRBJ2-3	-	TRBV5-1	CASSLAGHNTDTQYF	TGCGCCAGCAGCTTGGCGGGACACAACACAGATACGCAGTATTTT
-	TRBJ1-5	-	TRBV4-1	CASSLAGQRKPQHF	TGCGCCAGCAGCCTGGCGGGACAACGAAAGCCCCAGCATTTT
TRBD2	TRBJ2-1	-	TRBV11-2	CASSLVGTSNNEQFF	TGTGCCAGCAGCTTAGTAGGGACTAGTAACAATGAGCAGTTCTTC
-	TRBJ1-3	-	TRBV30	CAWSGYGNTIYF	TGTGCCTGGAGTGGATATGGAAACACCATATATTTT
TRBD1	TRBJ2-3	-	TRBV5-1	CASSPQGRSTDTQYF	TGCGCCAGCAGTCCACAGGGGAGATCCACAGATACGCAGTATTTT
-	TRBJ2-1	-	TRBV20-1	CSARFRIEQFF	TGCAGTGCTAGATTTCGGATTGAGCAGTTCTTC
-	TRBJ1-3	-	TRBV27	CASSPRQGRNTIYF	TGTGCCAGCAGCCCCCGGCAGGGCAGAAACACCATATATTTT
-	TRBJ2-5	once	TRBV18	CASSPGLATRQETQYF	TGTGCCAGCTCACCTGGGCTAGCGACCCGCCAAGAGACCCAGTACTTC
-	TRBJ1-2	-	TRBV19	CASSLGRGYGYTF	TGTGCCAGTAGTCTGGGACGAGGCTATGGCTACACCTTC
-	TRBJ1-5	-	TRBV21-1	CASSTCSGGWDQPQHF	TGTGCCAGCAGCACTTGTTCAGGGGGATGGGATCAGCCCCAGCATTTT
-	TRBJ2-3	-	TRBV4-2	CASSQWTHGTDTQYF	TGTGCCAGCAGCCAATGGACTCACGGCACAGATACGCAGTATTTT
-	TRBJ1-1	-	TRBV30	CAWTQGNTEAFF	TGTGCCTGGACCCAGGGGAACACTGAAGCTTTCTTT
TRBD1	TRBJ1-1	-	TRBV28	CASSGQGAGNTEAFF	TGTGCCAGCAGTGGCCAGGGGGCGGGGAACACTGAAGCTTTCTTT
TRBD2	TRBJ2-5	-	TRBV5-1	CASSLGLAALALKETQYF	TGCGCCAGCAGCTTGGGACTAGCGGCCTTAGCCCTAAAAGAGACCCAGTACTTC
-	TRBJ2-7	-	TRBV2	CASNRGDGLYEQYF	TGTGCCAGCAATCGCGGGGACGGTTTATACGAGCAGTACTTC
TRBD2	TRBJ2-3	-	TRBV5-1	CASSPTSGGNTDTQYF	TGCGCCAGCAGCCCCACTAGCGGGGGGAACACAGATACGCAGTATTTT
-	TRBJ1-1	few	TRBV5-4	CASSLVVTEAFF	TGTGCCAGCAGCTTAGTGGTCACTGAAGCTTTCTTT
-	TRBJ1-1	once	TRBV9	CASSETGNTEAFF	TGTGCCAGCAGCGAGACAGGGAACACTGAAGCTTTCTTT
-	TRBJ1-1	-	TRBV5-1	CASSLEGGRNTEAFF	TGCGCCAGCAGCTTGGAGGGGGGAAGGAACACTGAAGCTTTCTTT
TRBD1	TRBJ2-1	-	TRBV13	CASSPYRTGYNEQFF	TGTGCCAGCAGCCCCTACCGGACAGGTTACAATGAGCAGTTCTTC
TRBD1	TRBJ1-2	-	TRBV11-2	CASSAGQVGYGYTF	TGTGCCAGCAGCGCGGGACAGGTGGGCTATGGCTACACCTTC
-	TRBJ2-3	-	TRBV23-1	CASSPGCPTDTQYF	TGCGCCAGCAGCCCAGGGTGTCCCACAGATACGCAGTATTTT
-	TRBJ1-5	few	TRBV7-9	CASSPTGLGQPQHF	TGTGCCAGCAGCCCAACAGGGTTGGGTCAGCCCCAGCATTTT
-	TRBJ1-2	-	TRBV29-1	CSVPSAVGYGYTF	TGCAGCGTGCCCTCGGCGGTTGGGTATGGCTACACCTTC
-	TRBJ1-6	-	TRBV2	CASRTDNSPLHF	TGTGCCAGCAGGACAGATAATTCACCCCTCCACTTT
TRBD2	TRBJ2-3	-	TRBV6-1	CASSEGSGGQDTQYF	TGTGCCAGCAGTGAAGGGTCGGGGGGGCAAGATACGCAGTATTTT
-	TRBJ1-3	-	TRBV7-9	CASRRDTGPGNTIYF	TGTGCCAGCAGACGGGACACCGGACCTGGAAACACCATATATTTT
-	TRBJ1-2	-	TRBV4-3	CASSQGWIDGFYGYTF	TGCGCCAGCAGCCAAGGCTGGATCGACGGCTTCTATGGCTACACCTTC
TRBD1	TRBJ2-2	-	TRBV19	CASSFGTGGTGELFF	TGTGCCAGTAGTTTCGGGACAGGGGGCACCGGGGAGCTGTTTTTT
-	TRBJ1-1	-	TRBV18	CASSAEQGYTEAFF	TGTGCCAGCTCAGCCGAACAGGGTTACACTGAAGCTTTCTTT
-	TRBJ1-3	-	TRBV6-5	CASRNIAAGNTIYF	TGTGCCAGCAGAAACATAGCAGCTGGAAACACCATATATTTT
-	TRBJ2-1	-	TRBV6-1	CASTPYNEQFF	TGTGCCAGCACCCCTTACAATGAGCAGTTCTTC
-	TRBJ1-1	-	TRBV7-6	CASSLGESQRRAFF	TGTGCCAGCAGCTTAGGCGAGAGTCAGCGACGAGCTTTCTTT
-	TRBJ1-2	-	TRBV21-1	CASSRRAENYGYTF	TGTGCCAGCAGCCGAAGGGCAGAAAACTATGGCTACACCTTC
-	TRBJ1-1	-	TRBV5-1	CASSLDGFNTEAFF	TGCGCCAGCAGCTTGGACGGTTTTAACACTGAAGCTTTCTTT
-	TRBJ1-1	few	TRBV10-3	CAISPTGDMNTEAFF	TGTGCCATCAGCCCAACCGGGGACATGAACACTGAAGCTTTCTTT
TRBD1	TRBJ1-4	few	TRBV18	CASSSYGQGNEKLFF	TGTGCCAGCTCCTCATACGGACAGGGGAATGAAAAACTGTTTTTT
-	TRBJ2-1	-	TRBV7-9	CASSSGDYRNEQFF	TGTGCCAGCAGCTCGGGAGACTATCGTAATGAGCAGTTCTTC
-	TRBJ2-2	once	TRBV10-2	CASVRDDRDTGELFF	TGCGCCAGCGTACGGGACGACCGGGACACCGGGGAGCTGTTTTTT
-	TRBJ1-1	-	TRBV2	CASSVFGGDTEAFF	TGTGCCAGCAGTGTATTTGGGGGGGACACTGAAGCTTTCTTT
-	TRBJ1-2	-	TRBV6-5	CASSYDGRGGYTF	TGTGCCAGCAGTTACGACGGGCGAGGTGGCTACACCTTC
TRBD2	TRBJ2-3	-	TRBV6-5	CASSSLAGGTDTQYF	TGTGCCAGCAGTTCATTAGCGGGCGGCACAGATACGCAGTATTTT
-	TRBJ2-3	-	TRBV7-2	CASSLVSSTDTQYF	TGTGCCAGCAGCTTAGTGTCGAGCACAGATACGCAGTATTTT
TRBD1	TRBJ1-1	-	TRBV18	CASSPDRVLSSTEAFF	TGTGCCAGCTCACCCGACAGGGTATTATCGAGCACTGAAGCTTTCTTT
-	TRBJ1-6	-	TRBV11-2	CASSLDPGQSYNSPLHF	TGTGCCAGCAGCTTAGACCCGGGACAATCCTATAATTCACCCCTCCACTTT
TRBD2	TRBJ2-5	-	TRBV9	CASSVVSSGGRETQYF	TGTGCCAGCAGCGTAGTCTCTAGCGGGGGACGTGAGACCCAGTACTTC
-	TRBJ2-6	-	TRBV6-6	CASGRAGANVLTF	TGTGCCAGCGGACGGGCTGGGGCCAACGTCCTGACTTTC
-	TRBJ1-5	-	TRBV15	CATTLWPGVGNQPQHF	TGTGCCACCACCCTATGGCCTGGGGTAGGGAATCAGCCCCAGCATTTT
-	TRBJ1-5	-	TRBV5-6	CASSWEETGRPVQPQHF	TGTGCCAGCAGCTGGGAGGAAACAGGGAGGCCGGTTCAGCCCCAGCATTTT
-	TRBJ1-4	-	TRBV6-5	CASRTGLNEKLFF	TGTGCCAGCAGGACAGGCCTTAATGAAAAACTGTTTTTT
TRBD2	TRBJ2-5	-	TRBV18	CASSRRTGVLAGAWETQYF	TGTGCCAGCTCACGACGGACAGGAGTTCTAGCGGGGGCCTGGGAGACCCAGTACTTC
-	TRBJ2-3	few	TRBV27	CASSWGHRVATDTQYF	TGTGCCAGCAGTTGGGGCCACAGGGTCGCCACAGATACGCAGTATTTT
TRBD1	TRBJ1-1	-	TRBV18	CASSPGQGGEAFF	TGTGCCAGCTCACCGGGACAGGGTGGTGAAGCTTTCTTT
-	TRBJ2-3	-	TRBV7-9	CASSPPTDTQYF	TGTGCCAGCAGCCCACCCACAGATACGCAGTATTTT
-	TRBJ1-6	-	TRBV7-2	CASSFTGTNSPLHF	TGTGCCAGCAGCTTCACAGGGACGAATTCACCCCTCCACTTT
-	TRBJ1-4	-	TRBV30	CAWSAGGTLGWEKLFF	TGTGCCTGGAGCGCCGGCGGAACCCTAGGGTGGGAAAAACTGTTTTTT
TRBD1	TRBJ1-6	-	TRBV7-9	CASSSPDRHSPLHF	TGTGCCAGCAGTTCTCCGGACAGGCACTCGCCCCTCCACTTT